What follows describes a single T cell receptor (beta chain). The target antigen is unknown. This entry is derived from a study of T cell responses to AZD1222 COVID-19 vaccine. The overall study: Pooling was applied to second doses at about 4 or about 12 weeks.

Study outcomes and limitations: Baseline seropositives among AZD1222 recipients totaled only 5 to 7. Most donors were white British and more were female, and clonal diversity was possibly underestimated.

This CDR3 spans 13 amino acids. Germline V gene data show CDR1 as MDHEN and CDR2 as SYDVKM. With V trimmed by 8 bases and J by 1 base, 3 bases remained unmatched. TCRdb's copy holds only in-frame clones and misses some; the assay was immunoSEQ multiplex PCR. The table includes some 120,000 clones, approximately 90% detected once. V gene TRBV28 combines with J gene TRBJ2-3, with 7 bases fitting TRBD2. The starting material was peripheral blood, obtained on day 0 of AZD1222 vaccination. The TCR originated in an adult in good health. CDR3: CASGRAGTDTQYF. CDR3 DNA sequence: TGTGCCAGCGGGAGGGCCGGCACAGATACGCAGTATTTT.